A selection of T cell receptor beta chains follows, all from one sample in a study of blood T cell repertoires in COVID-19. Libraries were prepared by immunoSEQ multiplex PCR; TCRdb keeps only in-frame clonotypes and omits some of them. Of 150,000 to 200,000 clones listed, 75% to 90% are singletons. Sequencing used peripheral blood. The source is a woman aged 55 to 70 with acute or convalescent COVID-19. The CDR3 runs from the conserved cysteine through the conserved F or W. The D gene is left open where the match is weak. Some rows have no size entry. The others give once, few or many, or a class for an expanded clone.

TRBJ1-1 . . TRBV6-5 CASSYSVRDTEAFF TGTGCCAGCAGTTACTCCGTCAGGGACACTGAAGCTTTCTTT
TRBJ2-1 . TRBD1 TRBV27 CASSPPGWTGVLSSYNEQFF TGTGCCAGCAGTCCCCCGGGCTGGACAGGGGTCTTGAGCTCCTACAATGAGCAGTTCTTC
TRBJ2-3 . TRBD1 TRBV5-1 CASSLVRGTGPDTQYF TGCGCCAGCAGCTTGGTGAGGGGGACAGGGCCAGATACGCAGTATTTT
TRBJ2-3 . . TRBV3-1/TRBV3-2 CASSPRLSTDTQYF TGTGCCAGCAGCCCCCGACTATCCACAGATACGCAGTATTTT
TRBJ2-5 once TRBD1 TRBV29-1 CSARPGQVETQYF TGCAGCGCTCGACCGGGACAGGTAGAGACCCAGTACTTC
TRBJ1-2 . . TRBV19 CASSKGPGLSYGYTF TGTGCCAGTAGTAAGGGCCCCGGACTGAGTTATGGCTACACCTTC
TRBJ1-1 . . TRBV7-8 CASSSGDRTEAFF TGTGCCAGCAGCTCAGGGGATCGCACTGAAGCTTTCTTT
TRBJ2-1 few TRBD2 TRBV6-5 CASRLAGATDEQFF TGTGCCAGCCGCCTAGCGGGAGCTACGGATGAGCAGTTCTTC
TRBJ2-5 few TRBD2 TRBV7-2 CASSLLAGAVETQYF TGTGCCAGCAGCCTACTAGCGGGAGCCGTTGAGACCCAGTACTTC
TRBJ1-5 . . TRBV6-5 CASSYSTDHSNQPQHF TGTGCCAGCAGTTACTCGACAGACCATAGCAATCAGCCCCAGCATTTT
TRBJ1-1 . . TRBV24-1 CASSAGMNTEAFF TGTGCCTCCTCTGCAGGAATGAACACTGAAGCTTTCTTT
TRBJ1-6 . TRBD1 TRBV28 CASNRQGSYNSPLHF TGTGCCAGCAACAGACAGGGCTCCTATAATTCACCCCTCCACTTT
TRBJ2-1 . TRBD2 TRBV30 CAWKTSGRAYNEQFF TGTGCCTGGAAGACTAGCGGGAGGGCGTACAATGAGCAGTTCTTC
TRBJ2-6 . . TRBV6-1 CASSGRTVSSGANVLTF TGTGCCAGCAGTGGGCGGACAGTGAGCTCTGGGGCCAACGTCCTGACTTTC
TRBJ2-7 . . TRBV5-1 CASSRADSYEQYF TGCGCCAGCAGCCGCGCGGACTCCTACGAGCAGTACTTC
TRBJ1-3 . TRBD1 TRBV6-5 CASSLRTGENTIYF TGTGCCAGCAGCCTTCGGACAGGGGAAAACACCATATATTTT
TRBJ2-1 few TRBD1 TRBV28 CASSLFGQGINEQFF TGTGCCAGCAGTTTATTCGGACAGGGGATTAATGAGCAGTTCTTC
TRBJ1-6 once TRBD1 TRBV5-5 CASSSNLTGLISPLHF TGTGCCAGCAGCTCAAACCTGACAGGGTTGATTTCACCCCTCCACTTT
TRBJ1-2 . TRBD1 TRBV4-2 CASSHDREVNYGYTF TGTGCCAGCAGCCACGACAGGGAAGTTAACTATGGCTACACCTTC
TRBJ1-4 . . TRBV6-5 CASSLVDRFNEKLFF TGTGCCAGCAGTCTTGTTGACAGATTTAATGAAAAACTGTTTTTT
TRBJ1-3 . . TRBV30 CAVHWAGRNTIYF TGTGCCGTCCACTGGGCGGGCAGAAACACCATATATTTT
TRBJ2-5 . TRBD2 TRBV11-2 CASRIMASGKGGQETQYF TGTGCCAGCAGGATTATGGCTAGCGGGAAGGGCGGACAAGAGACCCAGTACTTC
TRBJ2-1 . . TRBV18 CASSPPRIEEQFF TGTGCCAGCTCACCGCCCAGGATTGAAGAGCAGTTCTTC
TRBJ1-5 . . TRBV15 CATSSLLAGQLWEPQHF TGTGCCACCAGCTCCCTCCTCGCAGGACAGTTGTGGGAGCCCCAGCATTTT
TRBJ1-6 many TRBD1 TRBV4-1 CASRQGAYNSPLHF TGCGCCAGCAGACAGGGGGCCTATAATTCACCCCTCCACTTT
TRBJ1-1 . . TRBV12-3/TRBV12-4 CASSITGEAFF TGTGCCAGCAGTATAACAGGGGAAGCTTTCTTT
TRBJ1-2 once TRBD1 TRBV29-1 CSIGTATANYGYTF TGCAGCATAGGGACAGCAACAGCTAACTATGGCTACACCTTC
TRBJ2-5 . TRBD2 TRBV6-5 CAGRVTSGVQETQYF TGTGCCGGAAGAGTGACTAGCGGGGTACAAGAGACCCAGTACTTC
TRBJ2-6 . TRBD2 TRBV10-2 CASSRVASGRSGANVLTF TGCGCCAGCTCGAGGGTAGCTAGCGGGCGCTCTGGGGCCAACGTCCTGACTTTC
TRBJ2-2 . . TRBV19 CASSILPGQNTGELFF TGTGCCAGTAGTATTCTCCCGGGACAGAACACCGGGGAGCTGTTTTTT
TRBJ2-7 . TRBD1 TRBV10-1 CASSTGQDPYEQYF TGCGCCAGCAGCACAGGACAGGACCCCTACGAGCAGTACTTC
TRBJ1-6 . . TRBV4-1 CASSPSEVGPSRRNSPLHF TGCGCCAGCAGCCCCTCCGAGGTGGGTCCCTCCCGACGCAATTCACCCCTCCACTTT
TRBJ1-1 . TRBD1 TRBV7-3 CASSLTAGGTEAFF TGTGCCAGCAGCTTAACAGCAGGGGGTACTGAAGCTTTCTTT
TRBJ2-1 once TRBD2 TRBV5-6 CASSKSPGLAGNEQFF TGTGCCAGCAGCAAAAGTCCGGGACTAGCGGGTAATGAGCAGTTCTTC
TRBJ1-3 few . TRBV3-1/TRBV3-2 CASSQGGSGNTIYF TGTGCCAGCAGCCAGGGAGGGTCCGGAAACACCATATATTTT
TRBJ1-4 few . TRBV3-1/TRBV3-2 CASSQLRAGETEKLFF TGTGCCAGCAGCCAACTAAGGGCAGGGGAGACTGAAAAACTGTTTTTT
TRBJ2-1 . TRBD1 TRBV5-1 CASTQQGNEQFF TGCGCCAGCACCCAACAGGGGAATGAGCAGTTCTTC
TRBJ2-1 . TRBD1 TRBV19 CASRDRALYNEQFF TGTGCCAGTAGGGACAGGGCCTTATACAATGAGCAGTTCTTC
TRBJ2-3 . . TRBV6-5 CASSRPGFDTQYF TGTGCCAGCAGCCGACCGGGGTTTGATACGCAGTATTTT
TRBJ1-5 . TRBD1 TRBV24-1 CATSDPGTGWNQPQHF TGTGCCACCAGTGACCCCGGGACAGGGTGGAATCAGCCCCAGCATTTT
TRBJ2-2 . . TRBV19 CASSIGPGGYTGELFF TGTGCCAGTAGTATAGGCCCTGGGGGGTACACCGGGGAGCTGTTTTTT
TRBJ1-6 . . TRBV21-1 CASSKKKDRTYSPLHF TGTGCCAGCAGCAAGAAAAAGGACAGGACTTATTCACCCCTCCACTTT